The entry that follows covers one T cell receptor (beta chain) sequence. Antigen specificity is unknown. The conserved phenylalanine or tryptophan normally closing the CDR3 is absent here, so this likely arose from a read error. The data originate from a study of breast tumors, draining lymph nodes, adjacent tissues. Whole-study results and caveats: Tumor and nontumor repertoires were significantly more similar in luminal-like than in basal-like breast cancer. Data only fit, rather than demonstrated, lymph node origin of most tumor T cells. Data fit most tumor T cells coming from lymph node, expanding in tumor.

Germline trimming cut 10 bases from V and 6 bases from J; bases unmatched to any gene: 8. This CDR3 comprises 15 residues. In germline, CDR1 is ENHRY, CDR2 SYGVKD. TCRdb ran MiXCR on the multiplex PCR reads and lists one entry per CDR3 protein. The table has about 35,000 distinct CDR3 sequences, roughly 36% seen once. Material: breast tumor tissue. The chain couples TRBV10-3 to TRBJ2-2; 13 nucleotides line up with TRBD2. This receptor was taken from a female donor with breast cancer. Some clones in this sample may be carry-over from other donors' samples. This CDR3 is CASRWTSGSAGELFL. CDR3 in DNA: TGTGCCAGCAGATGGACTAGCGGGAGCGCCGGGGAGCTGTTTTTG.